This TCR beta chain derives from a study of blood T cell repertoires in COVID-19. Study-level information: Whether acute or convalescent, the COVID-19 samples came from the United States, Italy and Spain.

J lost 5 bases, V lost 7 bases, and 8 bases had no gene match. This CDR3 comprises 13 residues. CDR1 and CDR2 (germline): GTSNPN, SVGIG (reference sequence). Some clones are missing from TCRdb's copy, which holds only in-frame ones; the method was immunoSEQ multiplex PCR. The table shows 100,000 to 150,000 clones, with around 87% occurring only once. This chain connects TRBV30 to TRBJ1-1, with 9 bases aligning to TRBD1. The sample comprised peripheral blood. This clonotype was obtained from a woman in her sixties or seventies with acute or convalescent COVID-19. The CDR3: CASNRGQNTEAFF. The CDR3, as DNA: TGTGCCTCGAACAGGGGGCAGAATACTGAAGCTTTCTTT.